One and the same sample provided the 18 T cell receptor beta chains below, sequenced in a study of response to subunit inactivated influenza vaccine. TCRdb redid the calling of the RT-PCR reads with MiXCR, one entry per CDR3 protein. The repertoire includes hundreds of thousands of distinct CDR3 sequences, around 13% of them detected once, and approximately 7.6% sits in the top ten. The sequences come from PBMCs from blood, collected about 14 days before vaccination. Receptors originate from a middle-aged man who received an inactivated influenza vaccine.

This clonotype turned up a few times. V and J are TRBV7-2 and TRBJ2-3; 8 bases agree with TRBD2. With V trimmed by 7 bases and J by 0 bases, 6 bases remained unmatched. Looked up from germline, CDR1 is SGHTA and CDR2 is FQGNSA. This CDR3 contains 15 residues. CDR3 protein: CASTRGGSSTDTQYF. DNA for the CDR3: TGTGCCAGCACCCGCGGGGGGTCTAGCACAGATACGCAGTATTTT.

This clonotype came up a few times. This sequence joins TRBV18 and TRBJ2-3; D call uncertain. The CDR3 is 14 amino acids. The V and J ends lost 0 bases and 2 bases respectively, with 6 bases between them. From germline, CDR1 is KGHSH and CDR2 LQKENI. CDR3 sequence reads: CASSPPVNTDTQYF. The CDR3 DNA sequence: TGTGCCAGCTCACCACCAGTTAACACAGATACGCAGTATTTT.

In this sample, this clonotype turned up a few times. The CDR3 here is CASGGRGKPYNEQFF. The CDR3 nucleotides read TGTGCCAGTGGGGGCCGGGGGAAGCCCTACAATGAGCAGTTCTTC. The J gene is TRBJ2-1, the V gene TRBV3-1; tentatively, D is TRBD1 or TRBD2 (6 bases each). The CDR3 has 15 residues. Germline V gene data show CDR1 as LGHDT and CDR2 as YNNKEL (reference sequence). Trimming left V 9 bases short and J 2 bases short, with 17 bases between.

This clonotype was counted ten times or more. The chain combines TRBV5-1 with TRBJ1-5, with unresolved D. The CDR3 totals 15 residues. Deletions cut 0 bases from V and 6 bases from J, with 13 bases between. Germline V lookup: CDR1 SGHRS, CDR2 YFSETQ. The CDR3 loop reads CASSLAPSGSQPQHF. CDR3 DNA: TGCGCCAGCAGCTTGGCTCCTTCGGGGAGTCAGCCCCAGCATTTT.

This clonotype was recorded a few times. The chain links TRBV28 to TRBJ2-2; 8 bases are shared with TRBD1. From germline, CDR1 is MDHEN and CDR2 SYDVKM. The junction had 7 bases not matched to a gene; V was cut back by 7 bases and J by 3 bases. The CDR3 extends over 15 amino acids. This chain's CDR3 is CASIVGQAYTGELFF. The CDR3, as DNA: TGTGCCAGCATCGTGGGACAGGCGTACACCGGGGAGCTGTTTTTT. The complete variable domain, with remaining parts taken from reference TRBV28 and TRBJ2-2, reads DVKVTQSSRYLVKRTGEKVFLECVQDMDHENMFWYRQDPGLGLRLIYFSYDVKMKEKGDIPEGYSVSREKKERFSLILESASTNQTSMYLCASIVGQAYTGELFFGEGSRLTVL.

The chain recombines TRBV11-2 with TRBJ2-7; the D gene could be TRBD1 or TRBD2 (5 bases each). The CDR3 has 16 amino acids. Trimming took off 1 base at V and 2 bases at J, with 15 bases between the two ends. Germline CDR1 and CDR2: SGHAT and FQNNGV. This chain's CDR3 is CASSLVVGTVAYEQYF. The CDR3 DNA follows: TGTGCCAGCAGCTTAGTAGTTGGGACCGTTGCCTACGAGCAGTACTTC. The whole variable domain, filled in from reference TRBV11-2 and TRBJ2-7, reads EAGVAQSPRYKIIEKRQSVAFWCNPISGHATLYWYQQILGQGPKLLIQFQNNGVVDDSQLPKDRFSAERLKGVDSTLKIQPAKLEDSAVYLCASSLVVGTVAYEQYFGPGTRLTVT.

This clonotype was recorded a few times. J is TRBJ2-1 and V is TRBV5-1; no firm D call. Germline V gene sequence: CDR1 SGHRS, CDR2 YFSETQ. The CDR3 spans 15 residues. V lost 0 bases and J lost 5, with 12 bases in between. CDR3 region: CASSLGGIPNNEQFF. The CDR3 DNA reads TGCGCCAGCAGCTTGGGGGGAATTCCCAACAATGAGCAGTTCTTC.

The chain employs TRBV5-5 and TRBJ1-1, with D uncertain. V lost 2 bases and J lost 4, with 15 bases in between. The CDR3 spans 15 residues. Germline values: CDR1 SGHKS, CDR2 YYEKEE (reference sequence). CDR3 residues: CASSFESFVGTEAFF. The DNA of the CDR3 is TGTGCCAGCAGCTTTGAATCTTTTGTAGGCACTGAAGCTTTCTTT.

This clonotype occurred many times. J is TRBJ2-4 and V is TRBV4-2; the match to TRBD2 covers 9 bases. Germline lookup yields CDR1 LGHNA and CDR2 YNFKEQ. The CDR3 is 18 residues long. V was pared by 4 bases and J by 8 bases, with 18 bases of the junction left unmatched. CDR3 protein: CASSPLRAGGMGRDIQYF. The CDR3 DNA follows: TGTGCCAGCAGCCCGCTGCGGGCGGGAGGGATGGGAAGGGACATTCAGTACTTC.

This chain's CDR3 is CASSYRALTEAFF. CDR3 DNA sequence: TGTGCCAGCAGTTACAGGGCGCTCACTGAAGCTTTCTTT. J is TRBJ1-1 and V is TRBV6-2 or TRBV6-3, with D unresolved. This CDR3 region has 13 residues. V lost 2 bases and J 4 bases, leaving 8 bases between the germline ends. The germline CDR1 and CDR2 sequences are MNHEY and SVGEGT.

V and J are TRBV25-1 and TRBJ1-2; tentative D call: TRBD1 (5 bases). This CDR3 is built from 11 residues. The V and J ends lost 6 bases and 11 bases respectively, with 13 bases between them. Germline loops: CDR1 MGHDK, CDR2 SYGVNS. The CDR3 DNA reads TGTGCCAGCAGGACGGGAACAGGTTACACCTTC. Its protein product is CASRTGTGYTF.

The chain couples TRBV4-3 to TRBJ1-2; 7 nucleotides align to TRBD1. In germline, CDR1 is LGHNA, CDR2 YSLEER. The CDR3 spans 14 residues. J was trimmed by 4 bases and V by 4 bases; bases with no gene match: 6. The CDR3 DNA reads TGCGCCAGCAGCCCCCAGACAGGGATCTATGGCTACACCTTC. It encodes CASSPQTGIYGYTF.

This clonotype has a handful of counts. The V call is TRBV6-2 or TRBV6-3, the J call TRBJ1-1, with D possibly matching TRBD1 (5 bases). CDR3 length: 14 amino acids. CDR1 and CDR2 from the germline V gene are MNHEY and SVGEGT. Trimming left V 5 bases short and J 4 bases short, with 14 bases between. The CDR3 loop reads CASSVTGGSTEAFF. The CDR3 coding sequence is TGTGCCAGCAGTGTAACGGGGGGAAGCACTGAAGCTTTCTTT.

The CDR3 reads CATLLATTYEQYF. The DNA for the CDR3 is TGTGCCACCCTCCTAGCGACTACCTACGAGCAGTACTTC. The gene calls are TRBV24-1 and TRBJ2-7; a possible D gene is TRBD2 (6 bases). The CDR3 has 13 amino acids. Germline V gene lookup returns CDR1 KGHDR and CDR2 SFDVKD. Trimming took off 9 bases at V and 2 bases at J, with 13 bases between the two ends.

The V and J genes are TRBV12-3 or TRBV12-4 and TRBJ1-5; D is undetermined. V was pared by 6 bases and J by 2 bases, with 20 bases between. CDR3 length: 17 amino acids. The CDR3 coding sequence is TGTGCCAGCAGCCCTAGTAGGGCGGTCCGGGGCAATCAGCCCCAGCATTTT. Translation gives CASSPSRAVRGNQPQHF.

The CDR3 loop reads CASSFRTGHTGELFF. The CDR3 DNA reads as TGCGCCAGCAGCTTTCGGACAGGTCACACCGGGGAGCTGTTTTTT. J is TRBJ2-2 and V is TRBV5-1; the match to TRBD1 covers 7 bases. The trim removed 2 bases at V and 3 bases at J, leaving 4 bases unmatched. Per germline, CDR1 SGHRS and CDR2 YFSETQ. This CDR3 comprises 15 residues.

This clonotype has just a few counts. The V and J genes are TRBV6-2 or TRBV6-3 and TRBJ2-1; D call uncertain. V lost 2 bases, J lost 14 bases, and 13 bases lay in between. CDR3 size: 12 residues. Germline V lookup: CDR1 MNHEY, CDR2 SVGEGT. CDR3: CASSYQGIRKFF. DNA for the CDR3: TGTGCCAGCAGTTACCAAGGCATCCGGAAGTTCTTC.

This chain connects TRBV4-1 to TRBJ2-7; a possible D gene is TRBD1 (6 bases). There are 14 residues in the CDR3. The ends were cut back, 3 bases at V and 3 bases at J, with 12 bases in the middle. Germline CDR1 reads MGHRA; CDR2 reads YSYEKL. CDR3 region: CASSHPGVNYEQYF. CDR3 in DNA: TGCGCCAGCAGCCATCCAGGGGTTAACTACGAGCAGTACTTC.